The 6 T cell receptor beta chains in this list originate from one sample, sequenced in a study of blood T cells in healthy people across ages. Alongside a J-beta primer mix, a sample-barcoded 5' primer served in a second PCR lasting about 7 to 11 cycles. MiXCR, applied by TCRdb to the 5' RACE reads, yields one record per CDR3 protein. Of about 1.1 million distinct CDR3 sequences listed, around two fifths are singletons. Sequenced input: blood. The source of these receptors is a young man in good health.

This clonotype has only a few counts. This chain connects TRBV29-1 to TRBJ2-5, with D perhaps assigned TRBD1 or TRBD2 (5 bases each). The germline gives CDR1 SQVTM, CDR2 ANQGSEA. This CDR3 contains 12 residues. V lost 6 bases, J lost 5 bases, and 13 bases lay in between. The CDR3 coding sequence is TGCAGCGTGGGACGGGCGTTTGAGACCCAGTACTTC. It is translated as CSVGRAFETQYF.

V is TRBV12-3 or TRBV12-4 and J is TRBJ2-7; D perhaps matches TRBD1 (6 bases). The CDR3 sequence is 12 residues long. The V gene lost 3 bases and the J gene lost 6 bases, with 9 bases spanning the gap. In DNA form, the CDR3 reads TGTGCCAGCAGTTTTGACAGGACCGAGCAGTACTTC. Amino acid sequence: CASSFDRTEQYF.

This clonotype was counted between two and nine times. This chain links TRBV2 with TRBJ1-5; TRBD1 might be the D (6 bases). The CDR3 consists of 18 residues. The germline V and J ends were trimmed by 2 bases and 4 bases, with 21 bases remaining between them. The germline CDR1 and CDR2 sequences are SNHLY and FYNNEI. The CDR3 reads CASSEWVQGMGPNQPQHF. For the CDR3, the DNA is TGTGCCAGCAGTGAATGGGTACAGGGAATGGGGCCGAATCAGCCCCAGCATTTT.

This clonotype has a handful of counts. The genes are TRBV29-1 and TRBJ1-5; TRBD1 matches at 9 bases. Germline CDR1 SQVTM, CDR2 ANQGSEA. The V gene end was trimmed by 5 bases and the J gene end by 2 bases; junction bases not matched to a gene: 7. The CDR3 spans 15 residues. Here the CDR3 reads CSVRQGGSGNQPQHF. Written as DNA, the CDR3 is TGCAGCGTTAGACAGGGGGGTTCGGGCAATCAGCCCCAGCATTTT.

This chain's CDR3 is CSARETRAVAPPEQYF. CDR3 nucleotide sequence: TGCAGTGCTAGGGAAACCAGAGCGGTTGCGCCCCCCGAGCAGTACTTC. The V gene is TRBV20-1, the J gene TRBJ2-7; possible D gene TRBD2, 5 bases. The CDR3 has 16 residues. CDR1 and CDR2 from the germline V gene are DFQATT and SNEGSKA (reference sequence). V gave up 3 bases and J gave up 6 bases, with 24 bases separating them.

With respect to this clonotype: The junction shows a germline mismatch at one end, possibly a read error. The chain has TRBV6-5 and TRBJ2-1, with TRBD2 as a possible D gene (7 bases). CDR1 is MNHEY and CDR2 is SVGAGI in the germline V gene. The CDR3 sequence is 16 residues long. The CDR3 DNA follows: TGTGCCAGCGGTTACTCGCGGGGGCCGCCCTACAATGAGCAGTTCTTC. It yields the protein CASGYSRGPPYNEQFF.